Each of the 27 T cell receptor beta chains below was sequenced from the same sample in a study of cytomegalovirus exposure and HLA in healthy donors. The PCR made use of 60 Vbeta and 13 Jbeta primers. Sequencing used immunoSEQ multiplex PCR; TCRdb keeps in-frame clones, though not all of them. The top ten clones hold approximately 5.4% of a sample with approximately 170,000 clones, roughly 67% of them seen once. The specimen sequenced was PBMCs. All receptors derive from a woman aged 18-29 years in good health and CMV-seropositive.

J is TRBJ2-1 and V is TRBV7-9; TRBD2 matches 8 bases. Germline V gene lookup returns CDR1 SEHNR and CDR2 FQNEAQ (reference sequence). The trim removed 0 bases at V and 8 bases at J, leaving 3 bases unmatched. CDR3 length: 14 amino acids. CDR3 amino acids: CASSLASGEDEQFF. CDR3 DNA: TGTGCCAGCAGCTTAGCTAGCGGGGAAGATGAGCAGTTCTTC.

J is TRBJ2-4 and V is TRBV27; the D gene is possibly TRBD2 (6 bases). Trimming removed 5 bases from V and 3 bases from J, with 11 bases in between. The CDR3 consists of 14 residues. CDR1 and CDR2 from the germline V gene are MNHEY and SMNVEV (reference sequence). The DNA for the CDR3 is TGTGCCAGCAGTCGTGCGGGGCGCAAAAACATTCAGTACTTC. Translation: CASSRAGRKNIQYF.

The chain is built from TRBV5-1 and TRBJ1-1, with D hard to call. The ends were cut back, 0 bases at V and 1 base at J, with 16 bases in the middle. CDR3 length: 17 residues. Germline lookup yields CDR1 SGHRS and CDR2 YFSETQ. CDR3 in DNA: TGCGCCAGCAGCTTGGGAGGGCTAGAGGGTACGAACACTGAAGCTTTCTTT. This translates into CASSLGGLEGTNTEAFF.

This chain joins TRBV2 and TRBJ2-3; 8 bases align to TRBD2. J gave up 1 base and V 3 bases, and 6 bases lay outside the gene matches. The CDR3 sequence is 16 residues long. Germline V gene lookup returns CDR1 SNHLY and CDR2 FYNNEI. CDR3 region: CASSDGFSGGTDTQYF. CDR3 coding DNA: TGTGCCAGCAGTGATGGTTTTAGCGGGGGCACAGATACGCAGTATTTT.

The rearrangement joins TRBV30 to TRBJ1-2; 9 bases are a match to TRBD1. Germline trimming cut 4 bases from V and 2 bases from J; bases unmatched to any gene: 11. The CDR3 is 16 amino acids. From germline, CDR1 is GTSNPN and CDR2 SVGIG (reference sequence). CDR3 protein: CAWKTDGGQGNYGYTF. DNA of the CDR3: TGTGCCTGGAAGACGGACGGAGGACAGGGGAACTATGGCTACACCTTC. The full variable domain, its missing parts supplied by reference TRBV30 and TRBJ1-2, is SQTIHQWPATLVQPVGSPLSLECTVEGTSNPNLYWYRQAAGRGLQLLFYSVGIGQISSEVPQNLSASRPQDRQFILSSKKLLLSDSGFYLCAWKTDGGQGNYGYTFGSGTRLTVV.

Comment on this clone: The CDR3 does not close with the conserved phenylalanine or tryptophan, likely indicating a read error. This sequence joins TRBV2 and TRBJ1-1; D possibly corresponds to TRBD1 (6 bases). V was pared by 7 bases and J by 7 bases, with 16 bases between. Germline V gives CDR1 SNHLY, CDR2 FYNNEI. The CDR3 has 13 residues. The CDR3 reads CASTRDKGGEAFV. The CDR3 DNA reads as TGTGCCAGCACCAGGGACAAGGGTGGTGAAGCTTTCGTT.

This chain links TRBV14 with TRBJ2-5; D remains unclear. This CDR3 is 13 amino acids long. The germline V gene has CDR1 SGHDN and CDR2 FVKESK. Trimming took off 4 bases at V and 1 base at J, with 7 bases between the two ends. DNA for the CDR3: TGTGCCAGCAGCCCGAGGCTCCAAGAGACCCAGTACTTC. Translated: CASSPRLQETQYF.

The sample holds one count of this clone. The V and J genes are TRBV28 and TRBJ1-5, with 8 positions matching TRBD1. The CDR3 is 15 residues long. The V and J ends lost 2 bases and 3 bases, in that order; junction bases with no gene match: 3. The germline V gene encodes CDR1 MDHEN and CDR2 SYDVKM. The CDR3 loop is CASSLAQGANQPQHF. The CDR3 DNA sequence: TGTGCCAGCAGTTTAGCTCAGGGGGCCAATCAGCCCCAGCATTTT.

A few counts support this clone. The rearrangement links TRBV7-6 to TRBJ2-3, with unresolved D. Between the trimmed V and J ends, which lost 2 bases and 2 bases, there was a span of 8 bases. This CDR3 has 14 amino acids. From germline, CDR1 is SGHVS and CDR2 FNYEAQ. The CDR3 DNA is TGTGCCAGCAGCTTATTCCAGGACACAGATACGCAGTATTTT. Translating it yields CASSLFQDTDTQYF.

The chain joins TRBV4-2 to TRBJ2-7; 8 bases are shared with TRBD1. CDR1 and CDR2 from the germline V gene are LGHNA and YNFKEQ. The CDR3 has 14 amino acids. V trimming: 4 bases; J trimming: 6 bases; junction bases outside the gene matches: 8. CDR3 in amino acids: CASSLGQGSAEQYF. CDR3 DNA: TGTGCCAGCAGCCTCGGACAGGGTTCGGCCGAGCAGTACTTC.

The chain combines TRBV9 with TRBJ2-2, with TRBD1 matching over 8 bases. CDR1 and CDR2 from the germline V gene are SGDLS and YYNGEE. V shed 3 bases, J shed 8 bases, and the junction held 9 bases outside the gene matches. The CDR3 sequence is 15 residues long. This chain's CDR3 is CASSGRQGRGGELFF. The CDR3 nucleotides read TGTGCCAGCAGCGGTCGACAGGGGCGGGGTGGGGAGCTGTTTTTT.

The sample holds a few counts of this clone. The V call is TRBV27, the J call TRBJ1-6; 8 bases map to TRBD1. CDR1 and CDR2 from the germline V gene are MNHEY and SMNVEV (reference sequence). This CDR3 has 15 residues. J lost 7 bases, V lost 6 bases, and 8 bases had no gene match. The CDR3, as DNA: TGTGCCAGCAGCCTCGACAGGGGTGGGAATTCACCCCTCCACTTT. Its protein product is CASSLDRGGNSPLHF.

CDR3 sequence reads: CASSREDWRAGELFF. Here the CDR3 DNA reads TGTGCCAGCAGCCGAGAGGATTGGAGGGCCGGGGAGCTGTTTTTT. V and J are TRBV21-1 and TRBJ2-2; the D segment call TRBD2 is taken from the table without a DNA check. TRBV21-1 is termed a pseudogene. The CDR3 contains 15 residues.

The rearrangement uses TRBV19 and TRBJ1-1, with 10 bases lining up with TRBD1. V gave up 1 base and J gave up 5 bases; unmatched junction bases: 7. The CDR3 runs 16 residues. Germline CDR1 LNHDA, CDR2 SQIVND (reference sequence). CDR3 sequence: CASSIGAGQGMTEAFF. CDR3 nucleotides: TGTGCCAGTAGTATAGGAGCGGGACAGGGGATGACTGAAGCTTTCTTT.

V gene TRBV5-6 combines with J gene TRBJ1-2; tentatively, D is TRBD1 (6 bases). CDR3 length equals 16 residues. Germline V CDR1 and CDR2: SGHDT, YYEEEE. V was clipped by 3 bases and J by 5 bases, with 20 bases between them. CDR3 DNA sequence: TGTGCCAGCAGCTCATACAAACAGGGTGTATGGTATGGCTACACCTTC. Its translation is CASSSYKQGVWYGYTF.

The CDR3 is CASSLARDRLSYEQYF. The CDR3 DNA is TGTGCCAGCAGCTTAGCACGGGACAGGCTCTCCTACGAGCAGTACTTC. The chain links TRBV28 to TRBJ2-7; TRBD1 matches 8 bases. Germline assignment: CDR1 MDHEN and CDR2 SYDVKM. The CDR3 length is 16 residues. J gave up 0 bases and V 6 bases, and 10 bases lay outside the gene matches.

This clone was seen once. The chain couples TRBV6-6 to TRBJ2-7; 10 nucleotides align to TRBD1. The CDR3 contains 15 residues. Germline loops: CDR1 MNHNY, CDR2 SVGAGI (reference sequence). J was trimmed by 0 bases and V by 6 bases; bases with no gene match: 5. DNA for the CDR3: TGTGCCAGCAGGGACAGGGGGGGTCACTCCTACGAGCAGTACTTC. Amino acid sequence: CASRDRGGHSYEQYF.

The chain combines TRBV6-5 with TRBJ2-7; TRBD1 matches at 11 bases. Trimming took 6 bases from V and 0 from J; bases not matched to a gene: 4. Germline loops: CDR1 MNHEY, CDR2 SVGAGI. The CDR3 is 15 residues long. This chain's CDR3 is CASRHGQGASYEQYF. CDR3 bases: TGTGCCAGCAGACACGGACAGGGGGCCTCCTACGAGCAGTACTTC.

This clone has more than one count but fewer than ten. The chain combines TRBV5-5 with TRBJ2-5; possibly TRBD2 for D (5 bases). V was pared by 1 base and J by 5 bases, with 15 bases between. Germline CDR1 and CDR2: SGHKS and YYEKEE (reference sequence). The length of the CDR3 is 15 residues. The CDR3 DNA is TGTGCCAGCAGCTTGAATTTGATCGGCGGGGAGACCCAGTACTTC. It is translated as CASSLNLIGGETQYF.

V and J are TRBV5-1 and TRBJ2-3; D remains unclear. Trimming stripped 4 bases from V and 5 bases from J, with 5 bases between. CDR3 length: 11 amino acids. Germline V gene data show CDR1 as SGHRS and CDR2 as YFSETQ. The CDR3 loop reads CASSELDTQYF. CDR3 bases: TGCGCCAGCAGCGAGTTAGATACGCAGTATTTT.

The chain's CDR3 is CAISSGSRGETQYF. In DNA form, the CDR3 reads TGTGCCATCAGTTCCGGGTCCCGAGGCGAGACCCAGTACTTC. The J gene is TRBJ2-5, the V gene TRBV10-3; D remains unclear. There are 14 residues in the CDR3. From germline, CDR1 is ENHRY and CDR2 SYGVKD. Trimming removed 5 bases from V and 5 bases from J, with 15 bases in between.

The chain carries TRBV7-8 and TRBJ2-1; the D is unclear. CDR1 is SGHVS, CDR2 FQNEAQ, per germline. The length of the CDR3 is 11 residues. V lost 2 bases and J 10 bases, leaving 6 bases between the germline ends. The CDR3 DNA sequence: TGTGCCAGCAGCTTACCCGGGGAGCAGTTCTTC. This translates into CASSLPGEQFF. Full variable domain (outside the CDR3, taken from reference TRBV7-8 and TRBJ2-1): GAGVSQSPRYKVAKRGQDVALRCDPISGHVSLFWYQQALGQGPEFLTYFQNEAQLDKSGLPSDRFFAERPEGSVSTLKIQRTQQEDSAVYLCASSLPGEQFFGPGTRLTVL.

The rearrangement uses TRBV5-4 and TRBJ2-7; D gene uncertain. The CDR3 is 12 amino acids. Germline CDR1 reads SGHNT; CDR2 reads YYREEE (reference sequence). Trimming shortened V by 0 bases and J by 4 bases, and 5 bases separated the two germline ends. The chain's CDR3 is CASSLGVYEQYF. CDR3 bases: TGTGCCAGCAGCTTGGGAGTGTACGAGCAGTACTTC. Supplemented by reference TRBV5-4 and TRBJ2-7, the full variable domain reads ETGVTQSPTHLIKTRGQQVTLRCSSQSGHNTVSWYQQALGQGPQFIFQYYREEENGRGNFPPRFSGLQFPNYSSELNVNALELDDSALYLCASSLGVYEQYFGPGTRLTVT.

The chain has TRBV5-4 and TRBJ2-5; 11 nucleotides align to TRBD2. This CDR3 has 15 residues. V trimming: 0 bases; J trimming: 7 bases; junction bases outside the gene matches: 5. Germline CDR1 SGHNT, CDR2 YYREEE (reference sequence). The CDR3 DNA reads TGTGCCAGCAGCTTGGCAAATAGCGGGGGGGGGACCCAGTACTTC. This sequence encodes CASSLANSGGGTQYF. Full variable domain (outside the CDR3, taken from reference TRBV5-4 and TRBJ2-5): ETGVTQSPTHLIKTRGQQVTLRCSSQSGHNTVSWYQQALGQGPQFIFQYYREEENGRGNFPPRFSGLQFPNYSSELNVNALELDDSALYLCASSLANSGGGTQYFGPGTRLLVL.

The V and J genes are TRBV4-1 and TRBJ2-3; D not resolved. The germline V and J ends were trimmed by 3 bases and 1 base, with 8 bases remaining between them. Germline V gene sequence: CDR1 MGHRA, CDR2 YSYEKL. CDR3 size: 14 residues. The CDR3 region has the DNA TGCGCCAGCAGCCATTTTACGGGCACAGATACGCAGTATTTT. Translating it yields CASSHFTGTDTQYF.

The chain employs TRBV27 and TRBJ2-3; D is perhaps TRBD1 (6 bases). Germline CDR1 is MNHEY and CDR2 is SMNVEV (reference sequence). V gave up 6 bases and J gave up 2 bases, with 18 bases separating them. CDR3 length equals 16 residues. CDR3: CASSLFGGQLTDTQYF. In DNA form, the CDR3 reads TGTGCCAGCAGCCTCTTTGGTGGACAGCTCACAGATACGCAGTATTTT.

The V call is TRBV7-9, the J call TRBJ1-1; possibly TRBD1 for D (6 bases). V was shortened by 5 bases and J by 1 base, with 11 bases between the two germline ends. Germline V CDR1 and CDR2: SEHNR, FQNEAQ (reference sequence). The CDR3 length is 14 residues. For the CDR3, the DNA is TGTGCCAGCAGCCAGGACAGCCAGAACACTGAAGCTTTCTTT. It translates to CASSQDSQNTEAFF.